A selection of T cell receptor beta chains follows, all from one sample in a study of T-cell reconstitution after alpha-beta-depleted transplantation in children. TCRdb processed the PCR reads anew with MiXCR; each CDR3 protein has one entry. This table holds about 480,000 distinct CDR3 sequences, 9.5% to 15% found once. The starting material was PBMCs from the stem cell graft donor, obtained from the stem cell graft. The receptors were gathered from a human donor who donated a stem cell graft to a child with combined immunodeficiency. CDR3s include the opening cysteine and the closing phenylalanine or tryptophan. The D gene is left open where the match is weak. The listing skips clone size in some rows; elsewhere it reads once, few, many or a size class.

V gene: TRBV20-1
D gene: TRBD2
clone size: NA
J gene: TRBJ2-1
CDR3 protein: CSARPLAANYNEQFF
CDR3 DNA: TGCAGTGCTAGGCCACTAGCGGCAAACTACAATGAGCAGTTCTTC

V gene: TRBV7-3
D gene: NA
clone size: many
J gene: TRBJ1-1
CDR3 protein: CASQTGRDTEAFF
CDR3 DNA: TGTGCCAGCCAAACAGGGCGAGACACTGAAGCTTTCTTT

V gene: TRBV5-6
D gene: TRBD1
clone size: few
J gene: TRBJ1-2
CDR3 protein: CASRSWDSMSPLYGYTF
CDR3 DNA: TGTGCCAGCAGGAGTTGGGACAGCATGTCCCCCCTATATGGCTACACCTTC

V gene: TRBV11-2
D gene: NA
clone size: many
J gene: TRBJ2-1
CDR3 protein: CASSLGTVDYNEQFF
CDR3 DNA: TGTGCCAGCAGCTTAGGAACAGTTGACTACAATGAGCAGTTCTTC

V gene: TRBV6-1
D gene: NA
clone size: many
J gene: TRBJ2-2
CDR3 protein: CASRSRANTGELFF
CDR3 DNA: TGTGCCAGCAGAAGTCGGGCGAACACCGGGGAGCTGTTTTTT

V gene: TRBV29-1
D gene: NA
clone size: few
J gene: TRBJ2-1
CDR3 protein: CSAGHPSSYNEQFF
CDR3 DNA: TGCAGCGCAGGACACCCGAGCTCCTACAATGAGCAGTTCTTC

V gene: TRBV10-3
D gene: NA
clone size: many
J gene: TRBJ2-7
CDR3 protein: CAAGGPSSYEQYF
CDR3 DNA: TGTGCCGCCGGGGGTCCCAGCTCCTACGAGCAGTACTTC

V gene: TRBV6-5
D gene: NA
clone size: NA
J gene: TRBJ1-2
CDR3 protein: CASSYGGGNYGYTF
CDR3 DNA: TGTGCCAGCAGTTATGGAGGGGGAAACTATGGCTACACCTTC

V gene: TRBV7-9
D gene: NA
clone size: NA
J gene: TRBJ2-7
CDR3 protein: CASSLLGGAGEQYF
CDR3 DNA: TGTGCCAGCAGCTTACTAGGGGGGGCGGGCGAGCAGTACTTC

V gene: TRBV9
D gene: NA
clone size: few
J gene: TRBJ2-3
CDR3 protein: CASSVGIRPDTQYF
CDR3 DNA: TGTGCCAGCAGCGTAGGAATACGTCCAGATACGCAGTATTTT

V gene: TRBV5-1
D gene: NA
clone size: few
J gene: TRBJ2-3
CDR3 protein: CASMGTADTQYF
CDR3 DNA: TGCGCCAGCATGGGTACGGCAGATACGCAGTATTTT

V gene: TRBV6-2/TRBV6-3
D gene: NA
clone size: NA
J gene: TRBJ2-2
CDR3 protein: CASILRGGLNTGELFF
CDR3 DNA: TGTGCCAGCATTCTCAGAGGAGGCTTGAACACCGGGGAGCTGTTTTTT

V gene: TRBV29-1
D gene: NA
clone size: NA
J gene: TRBJ1-4
CDR3 protein: CSVVWGGNEKLFF
CDR3 DNA: TGCAGCGTTGTCTGGGGGGGAAATGAAAAACTGTTTTTT

V gene: TRBV20-1
D gene: NA
clone size: NA
J gene: TRBJ2-7
CDR3 protein: CSASGQSSYEQYF
CDR3 DNA: TGCAGTGCTAGCGGGCAGAGCTCCTACGAGCAGTACTTC

V gene: TRBV6-6
D gene: NA
clone size: many
J gene: TRBJ2-3
CDR3 protein: CASSYSDQARQYF
CDR3 DNA: TGTGCCAGCAGTTACTCGGACCAAGCGAGGCAGTATTTT

V gene: TRBV12-3/TRBV12-4
D gene: NA
clone size: many
J gene: TRBJ2-1
CDR3 protein: CASALGPNEQFF
CDR3 DNA: TGTGCCAGCGCCCTGGGGCCGAATGAGCAGTTCTTC

V gene: TRBV12-3/TRBV12-4
D gene: NA
clone size: many
J gene: TRBJ1-3
CDR3 protein: CASRPTGNGNTIYF
CDR3 DNA: TGTGCCAGCAGACCTACAGGGAATGGAAACACCATATATTTT

V gene: TRBV29-1
D gene: TRBD2
clone size: many
J gene: TRBJ2-7
CDR3 protein: CSVETPGLALSEQYF
CDR3 DNA: TGCAGCGTTGAAACACCGGGACTAGCTCTCTCCGAGCAGTACTTC

V gene: TRBV6-2/TRBV6-3
D gene: TRBD2
clone size: NA
J gene: TRBJ2-3
CDR3 protein: CASSRRLAGYTDTQYF
CDR3 DNA: TGTGCCAGCAGTCGTAGACTAGCGGGATACACAGATACGCAGTATTTT

V gene: TRBV11-2
D gene: TRBD2
clone size: few
J gene: TRBJ2-1
CDR3 protein: CASSVGTSGHPSSYNEQFF
CDR3 DNA: TGTGCCAGCAGCGTAGGGACTAGCGGGCACCCCAGCTCCTACAATGAGCAGTTCTTC

V gene: TRBV12-3/TRBV12-4
D gene: NA
clone size: many
J gene: TRBJ2-4
CDR3 protein: CASSSRTSSKNIQYF
CDR3 DNA: TGTGCCAGCAGTTCCCGGACATCGTCCAAAAACATTCAGTACTTC

V gene: TRBV5-1
D gene: NA
clone size: few
J gene: TRBJ2-3
CDR3 protein: CASSLAGQTDTQYF
CDR3 DNA: TGCGCCAGCAGCTTGGCAGGTCAAACAGATACGCAGTATTTT

V gene: TRBV6-1
D gene: TRBD1
clone size: NA
J gene: TRBJ2-7
CDR3 protein: CASTLTGGFSYEQYF
CDR3 DNA: TGTGCCAGCACCTTGACAGGGGGCTTCTCCTACGAGCAGTACTTC

V gene: TRBV12-3/TRBV12-4
D gene: TRBD1
clone size: many
J gene: TRBJ2-7
CDR3 protein: CASSLVGTGSYEQYF
CDR3 DNA: TGTGCCAGCAGTTTAGTAGGGACAGGGTCCTACGAGCAGTACTTC

V gene: TRBV7-8
D gene: NA
clone size: NA
J gene: TRBJ2-5
CDR3 protein: CASSHSQGGETQYF
CDR3 DNA: TGTGCCAGCAGCCATAGCCAGGGGGGAGAGACCCAGTACTTC

V gene: TRBV9
D gene: NA
clone size: NA
J gene: TRBJ1-5
CDR3 protein: CASSYLQGTNQPQHF
CDR3 DNA: TGTGCCAGCAGCTATCTACAGGGCACCAATCAGCCCCAGCATTTT

V gene: TRBV5-6
D gene: NA
clone size: NA
J gene: TRBJ1-2
CDR3 protein: CASSSDSYYGYTF
CDR3 DNA: TGTGCCAGCAGCTCGGACAGCTACTATGGCTACACCTTC

V gene: TRBV7-2
D gene: NA
clone size: few
J gene: TRBJ2-3
CDR3 protein: CASNTPGADRSTDTQYF
CDR3 DNA: TGTGCCAGCAACACCCCAGGGGCAGACAGAAGCACAGATACGCAGTATTTT

V gene: TRBV25-1
D gene: NA
clone size: NA
J gene: TRBJ2-4
CDR3 protein: CASSFGLGIQYF
CDR3 DNA: TGTGCCAGCAGTTTTGGACTGGGCATTCAGTACTTC

V gene: TRBV20-1
D gene: NA
clone size: NA
J gene: TRBJ2-1
CDR3 protein: CSATPLMGEQFF
CDR3 DNA: TGCAGTGCTACCCCTCTGATGGGGGAACAGTTCTTC

V gene: TRBV6-2/TRBV6-3
D gene: TRBD2
clone size: few
J gene: TRBJ2-2
CDR3 protein: CASSPMIGLAGEPGELFF
CDR3 DNA: TGTGCCAGCAGTCCGATGATAGGACTAGCGGGAGAGCCCGGGGAGCTGTTTTTT